Each of the 22 T cell receptor beta chains below was sequenced from the same sample in a study of T cell responses to AZD1222 COVID-19 vaccine (dated by TCRdb to the early 2020s). The intended sense of this specimen's time point label: about 28 days (+/-7) after the second vaccine dose. The receptor library was made with the immunoSEQ multiplex PCR assay. What TCRdb holds here is the immuneACCESS table cut down to in-frame rearrangements. Part of the clones is not present; checked against another copy, under half of the missing clones reflect an unresolved V gene, and the others are unexplained. The sample table holds 80,000 or so clones, of which about 92% were seen once. The ten largest clones add up to approximately 4.5% of the sample. The sample consisted of peripheral blood, taken 28 days after the second AZD1222 dose. Receptor source: an adult who received the AZD1222 COVID-19 vaccine.

The chain combines TRBV5-1 with TRBJ2-1, with TRBD2 as a possible D gene (6 bases). CDR3 length: 15 amino acids. Trimming cost V 5 bases and J 2 bases, with 14 bases left between them. Germline V lookup: CDR1 SGHRS, CDR2 YFSETQ. CDR3 nucleotide sequence: TGCGCCAGCAGACCGCGGGGCGAACCCTACAATGAGCAGTTCTTC. The encoded protein is CASRPRGEPYNEQFF. The full variable domain, completed using reference TRBV5-1 and TRBJ2-1, is KAGVTQTPRYLIKTRGQQVTLSCSPISGHRSVSWYQQTPGQGLQFLFEYFSETQRNKGNFPGRFSGRQFSNSRSEMNVSTLELGDSALYLCASRPRGEPYNEQFFGPGTRLTVL.

The chain couples TRBV5-1 to TRBJ2-5; D might be TRBD1 or TRBD2, each matching 5 bases. Germline values: CDR1 SGHRS, CDR2 YFSETQ. This CDR3 is built from 14 residues. The V end was cut by 4 bases, the J end by 1 base, with 11 bases between. CDR3: CASSPGGVQETQYF. Here the CDR3 DNA reads TGCGCCAGCAGCCCTGGGGGTGTCCAAGAGACCCAGTACTTC.

The genes are TRBV4-3 and TRBJ2-7; TRBD1 agrees at 12 bases. V was clipped by 0 bases and J by 2 bases; unmatched bases: 8. Germline V gene data show CDR1 as LGHNA and CDR2 as YSLEER. The CDR3 is made up of 18 amino acids. The CDR3 nucleotides read TGCGCCAGCAGCCAAGATTCGGGACAGGGGGCCCGAGCCTACGAGCAGTACTTC. Its protein product is CASSQDSGQGARAYEQYF.

This clone was seen a few times. This chain joins TRBV6-2 or TRBV6-3 and TRBJ2-7; D is undetermined. Germline CDR1 MNHEY, CDR2 SVGEGT. The CDR3 has 11 residues. The ends were cut back, 2 bases at V and 7 bases at J, with 6 bases in the middle. DNA for the CDR3: TGTGCCAGCAGTTACCCCGAGGAGCAGTACTTC. Translation gives CASSYPEEQYF.

The chain has TRBV19 and TRBJ1-6, with D uncertain. CDR3 length: 15 amino acids. Germline CDR1 reads LNHDA; CDR2 reads SQIVND (reference sequence). V dropped 5 bases and J dropped 10 bases, with 18 bases sitting between them. The CDR3 DNA is TGTGCCAGTAGTTCGGGTCCAGAGTTTGACTCACCCCTCCACTTT. This encodes CASSSGPEFDSPLHF.

The rearrangement joins TRBV3-1 (or the pseudogene TRBV3-2) to TRBJ1-3, with 9 bases that match TRBD1. V shed 6 bases and J 0 bases; nucleotides not matched to a gene: 6. CDR1 LGHDT and CDR2 YNNKEL come from the germline V gene (reference sequence). The CDR3 loop spans 16 amino acids. The CDR3 loop is CASSSQGATSGNTIYF. CDR3 DNA: TGTGCCAGCAGTTCACAGGGGGCGACCTCTGGAAACACCATATATTTT.

This sequence joins TRBV6-2 or TRBV6-3 and TRBJ2-3; TRBD2 agrees at 12 bases. Germline V lookup: CDR1 MNHEY, CDR2 SVGEGT. With V trimmed by 1 base and J by 2 bases, 1 base remained unmatched. CDR3 size: 16 residues. CDR3 loop: CASSYWTSGVTDTQYF. The CDR3 nucleotides are TGTGCCAGCAGTTACTGGACTAGCGGGGTCACAGATACGCAGTATTTT.

J is TRBJ1-2 and V is TRBV13, with D perhaps TRBD1 (5 bases). The CDR3 is 16 residues long. The germline V gene has CDR1 PRHDT and CDR2 FYEKMQ (reference sequence). The V end lost 1 base, the J end lost 0 bases, and 12 bases lay between the germline ends. The CDR3 DNA is TGTGCCAGCAGCTTAGTCCAGGGTAAATCTAACTATGGCTACACCTTC. Protein product: CASSLVQGKSNYGYTF.

There are a few counts of this clone. The CDR3 DNA is TGCGCCAGCAGCTCGGAGCGGGCCGACTCCTACAATGAGCAGTTCTTC. Residues: CASSSERADSYNEQFF. The chain combines TRBV5-1 with TRBJ2-1, with D possibly matching TRBD2 (6 bases). Trimming removed 3 bases at V and 0 bases at J, with 13 bases between. CDR3 length: 16 amino acids. Germline loops: CDR1 SGHRS, CDR2 YFSETQ.

This clone has a single count. The chain joins TRBV5-1 to TRBJ2-2; TRBD1 agrees at 8 bases. The CDR3 is 17 amino acids. Germline V gene sequence: CDR1 SGHRS, CDR2 YFSETQ. J was trimmed by 1 base and V by 1 base; bases with no gene match: 6. The CDR3 DNA sequence: TGCGCCAGCAGCTTGAGTGGTGGGACAGGGAACACCGGGGAGCTGTTTTTT. It codes for CASSLSGGTGNTGELFF.

The rearrangement joins TRBV5-1 to TRBJ2-7, with TRBD1 matching 9 bases. CDR3 length equals 13 residues. Trimming at V came to 7 bases and at J to 5 bases, leaving 7 bases not matched to a gene. CDR1 is SGHRS, CDR2 YFSETQ, per germline. CDR3 nucleotides: TGCGCCAGCTTACCAACAGGGGGCAACGAGCAGTACTTC. This translates into CASLPTGGNEQYF.

For this clone: This CDR3 is also generated by other DNA sequences in the sample. The chain's CDR3 is CSVEGRMNTEAFF. The CDR3 DNA sequence: TGCAGCGTTGAGGGCAGAATGAACACTGAAGCTTTCTTT. The chain employs TRBV29-1 and TRBJ1-1, with D uncertain. Germline CDR1 reads SQVTM; CDR2 reads ANQGSEA. Trimming removed 3 bases from V and 0 bases from J, with 8 bases in between. The CDR3 covers 13 residues.

The rearrangement links TRBV27 to TRBJ1-4, with D maybe TRBD1 (6 bases). Germline V lookup: CDR1 MNHEY, CDR2 SMNVEV (reference sequence). V shed 6 bases and J shed 9 bases, with 17 bases lying between them. The CDR3 runs to 14 residues. This CDR3 reads CASSLLPQGKKLFF. In DNA, the CDR3 is TGTGCCAGCAGCCTACTACCACAGGGTAAAAAACTGTTTTTT.

V gene TRBV27 combines with J gene TRBJ1-1; perhaps TRBD1 as D (5 bases). Germline CDR1 is MNHEY and CDR2 is SMNVEV (reference sequence). V was shortened by 3 bases and J by 0 bases, with 8 bases between the two germline ends. CDR3 size: 14 residues. The CDR3 DNA reads TGTGCCAGCAGTTTTGGACAATTGAACACTGAAGCTTTCTTT. Residues: CASSFGQLNTEAFF.

This sequence joins TRBV7-2 and TRBJ1-1; D remains unclear. Trimming took off 1 base at V and 6 bases at J, with 9 bases between the two ends. Germline V lookup: CDR1 SGHTA, CDR2 FQGNSA. CDR3 length: 13 residues. The chain's CDR3 is CASSLGRAAEAFF. CDR3 DNA: TGTGCCAGCAGCTTAGGGAGGGCAGCTGAAGCTTTCTTT.

The CDR3 DNA is TGTGCCAGCAGCTTTTTGGTAGCGAATGAGCAGTTCTTC. Protein: CASSFLVANEQFF. This sequence joins TRBV7-9 and TRBJ2-1; weak D call: TRBD2 (5 bases). The CDR3 runs to 13 residues. Germline V lookup: CDR1 SEHNR, CDR2 FQNEAQ (reference sequence). V gave up 3 bases and J gave up 7 bases, with 10 bases separating them.

The V call is TRBV5-4, the J call TRBJ1-4; perhaps TRBD1 as D (6 bases). The CDR3 extends over 15 amino acids. The V end lost 0 bases, the J end lost 7 bases, and 13 bases lay between the germline ends. In germline, CDR1 is SGHNT, CDR2 YYREEE (reference sequence). The CDR3 coding sequence is TGTGCCAGCAGCTTGGCGGAACAGGGAAGTGAAAAACTGTTTTTT. Protein: CASSLAEQGSEKLFF. The full variable domain, its missing parts supplied by reference TRBV5-4 and TRBJ1-4, is ETGVTQSPTHLIKTRGQQVTLRCSSQSGHNTVSWYQQALGQGPQFIFQYYREEENGRGNFPPRFSGLQFPNYSSELNVNALELDDSALYLCASSLAEQGSEKLFFGSGTQLSVL.

This clone was observed a few times. The chain links TRBV19 to TRBJ1-2; 9 bases are shared with TRBD1. The CDR3 contains 14 residues. Looked up from germline, CDR1 is LNHDA and CDR2 is SQIVND (reference sequence). V was clipped by 6 bases and J by 8 bases; unmatched bases: 10. CDR3 nucleotides: TGTGCCAGTAGCACCGGACAGGGGATAGGGGGCTACACCTTC. Protein sequence: CASSTGQGIGGYTF. The full variable domain, with the rest looked up from reference TRBV19 and TRBJ1-2, is DGGITQSPKYLFRKEGQNVTLSCEQNLNHDAMYWYRQDPGQGLRLIYYSQIVNDFQKGDIAEGYSVSREKKESFPLTVTSAQKNPTAFYLCASSTGQGIGGYTFGSGTRLTVV.

The chain carries TRBV7-2 and TRBJ2-1; D unclear. The CDR3 spans 13 residues. Germline V lookup: CDR1 SGHTA, CDR2 FQGNSA. The germline V and J ends were trimmed by 5 bases and 4 bases, with 9 bases remaining between them. The CDR3 DNA is TGTGCCAGCAGCCTCGACCCATACAATGAGCAGTTCTTC. It codes for CASSLDPYNEQFF.

The J gene is TRBJ2-4, the V gene TRBV27; maybe TRBD2 (6 bases). The germline gives CDR1 MNHEY, CDR2 SMNVEV (reference sequence). This CDR3 region has 16 residues. Trimming pared 8 bases from V and 5 bases from J, leaving 22 bases between. The CDR3 DNA sequence: TGTGCCAGCGCTAGGGCTAGCGATAAGGCCGAAAACATTCAGTACTTC. Its translation is CASARASDKAENIQYF.

This clone has just one count. The chain joins TRBV13 to TRBJ1-3; 7 bases agree with TRBD1. The CDR3 runs 19 residues. Germline lookup yields CDR1 PRHDT and CDR2 FYEKMQ (reference sequence). The J segment lost 2 bases and the V segment lost 5 bases, leaving 18 bases of the junction unmatched. The CDR3 region has the DNA TGTGCCAGCAGCCCCGACTCCTCGACAGGGACGAGCCCTGGAAACACCATATATTTT. As protein: CASSPDSSTGTSPGNTIYF.

The chain uses TRBV23-1 and TRBJ2-3, with a tentative D call TRBD1 (6 bases). TRBV23-1 is an ORF; its function is uncertain. The CDR3 contains 16 residues. V dropped 3 bases and J dropped 0 bases, with 13 bases sitting between them. The CDR3 DNA reads as TGCGCCAGCAGTCACCCGACAGGTCATAGCACAGATACGCAGTATTTT. Translated: CASSHPTGHSTDTQYF.